Shown below are 15 T cell receptor beta chains from a single sample sequenced in a study of CD8 T cells in ankylosing spondylitis. Regarding the study as a whole: The study identified a TCR beta motif of seven or eight highly homologous variants that appeared characteristic of ankylosing spondylitis blood.

TCRdb re-called the 5' RACE reads with MiXCR, one entry per CDR3 protein. The sample comprises a few hundred thousand distinct CDR3 sequences, approximately 8.2% of which are singletons, and approximately 15% rests with the top ten. These receptors' antigens are unknown. Material for sequencing was blood, either unsorted or a sorted T cell fraction (not recorded which). Receptor source: a male donor with ankylosing spondylitis.

This clonotype came up a few times. The chain employs TRBV7-3 and TRBJ2-6; either TRBD1 or TRBD2 may fit D (5 bases each). The germline V gene encodes CDR1 SGHTA and CDR2 FQGTGA. CDR3 length equals 22 residues. Trimming left V 10 bases short and J 1 base short, with 35 bases between. This CDR3 reads CAIPQLTLAAGGVESGANVLTF. The CDR3 DNA sequence: TGTGCCATTCCGCAGCTGACCCTCGCGGCTGGGGGTGTTGAGTCTGGGGCCAACGTCCTGACTTTC.

This chain links TRBV7-3 with TRBJ2-3; TRBD2 aligns across 8 bases. The junction had 5 bases not matched to a gene; V was cut back by 1 base and J by 8 bases. CDR1 SGHTA and CDR2 FQGTGA come from the germline V gene. CDR3 size: 14 residues. The CDR3 spells CASSLRSGRGTQYF. The CDR3 coding sequence is TGTGCCAGCAGCTTAAGGAGCGGGAGAGGTACGCAGTATTTT.

Ten or more counts support this clonotype. The V and J genes are TRBV20-1 and TRBJ1-1; no definite D call. Deletions cut 1 base from V and 1 base from J, with 10 bases between. The CDR3 is 14 amino acids. Germline loops: CDR1 DFQATT, CDR2 SNEGSKA (reference sequence). The DNA for the CDR3 is TGCAGTGCTAGAGCGGCATGGGGGAACACTGAAGCTTTCTTT. As protein: CSARAAWGNTEAFF.

This clonotype was seen repeatedly, ten times or more. This sequence joins TRBV5-1 and TRBJ2-1; no reliable D call. This CDR3 has 15 amino acids. Germline V CDR1 and CDR2: SGHRS, YFSETQ. V lost 2 bases to trimming and J lost 2 bases, with 11 bases between them. The CDR3 protein is CASSFGPPPYNEQFF. CDR3 bases: TGCGCCAGCAGCTTTGGGCCTCCGCCCTACAATGAGCAGTTCTTC.

At least ten counts were recorded for this clonotype. This sequence joins TRBV5-1 and TRBJ2-1; 10 nucleotides align to TRBD2. V trimming: 0 bases; J trimming: 7 bases; junction bases outside the gene matches: 4. The CDR3 covers 15 residues. Per germline, CDR1 SGHRS and CDR2 YFSETQ. Here the CDR3 reads CASSLGASGGNEQFF. The CDR3 DNA sequence: TGCGCCAGCAGCTTGGGGGCTAGCGGGGGAAATGAGCAGTTCTTC.

The table lists this clonotype with many counts. Its ends do not fully match the called genes, so a read error is possible. The chain has TRBV5-1 and TRBJ2-3; D gene uncertain. Looked up from germline, CDR1 is SGHRS and CDR2 is YFSETQ. The CDR3 loop spans 14 amino acids. This CDR3 reads CASSLDGSTDTQYF. The CDR3 coding sequence is TGCGCCAGCAGTTTGGACGGTAGCACAGATACGCAGTATTTT.

This chain connects TRBV7-9 to TRBJ2-5, with D possibly matching TRBD1 (5 bases). V lost 5 bases, J lost 4 bases, and 14 bases lay in between. The CDR3 covers 14 residues. Germline values: CDR1 SEHNR, CDR2 FQNEAQ (reference sequence). The CDR3 coding sequence is TGTGCCAGCAGCCAACTGAGTCAGGGAGAGACCCAGTACTTC. This codes for CASSQLSQGETQYF.

In its sample, this clonotype was seen many times. The chain is built from TRBV7-6 and TRBJ2-1; perhaps TRBD2 as D (5 bases). CDR1 is SGHVS and CDR2 is FNYEAQ in the germline V gene. V lost 1 base, J lost 4 bases, and 14 bases lay in between. The CDR3 covers 16 residues. Here the CDR3 reads CASSLVISEIYNEQFF. The CDR3 DNA is TGTGCCAGCAGCTTAGTTATTAGCGAGATATACAATGAGCAGTTCTTC.

This clonotype occurred a few times. The V gene is TRBV20-1, the J gene TRBJ2-5; 10 bases fit TRBD2. The CDR3 runs 13 residues. Germline assignment: CDR1 DFQATT and CDR2 SNEGSKA (reference sequence). DNA for the CDR3: TGCAGCCCCCGGGGACTAGCGCGGGAGACCCAGTACTTC. It specifies CSPRGLARETQYF.

This clonotype was found many times. The chain combines TRBV29-1 with TRBJ1-4; 7 bases map to TRBD1. The ends lost 5 bases at V and 8 bases at J; junction bases unmatched: 11. Germline V gene lookup returns CDR1 SQVTM and CDR2 ANQGSEA. The CDR3 contains 14 residues. The CDR3: CSVRTTGRNEKLFF. The CDR3 DNA is TGCAGCGTTCGCACGACAGGGAGGAACGAAAAACTGTTTTTT.

In its sample, this clonotype was seen a few times. The chain employs TRBV5-5 and TRBJ2-1; TRBD1 matches at 8 bases. The CDR3 contains 15 residues. The J segment lost 6 bases and the V segment lost 4 bases, leaving 9 bases of the junction unmatched. From germline, CDR1 is SGHKS and CDR2 YYEKEE (reference sequence). For the CDR3, the DNA is TGTGCCAGCAGCCCGGACAGGGTATTGAGCAATGAGCAGTTCTTC. This gives the protein CASSPDRVLSNEQFF.

The V call is TRBV14, the J call TRBJ2-3, with TRBD2 identical over 8 bases. Germline values: CDR1 SGHDN, CDR2 FVKESK. The ends lost 4 bases at V and 6 bases at J; junction bases unmatched: 9. The CDR3 runs to 15 residues. This CDR3 is CASSLRRSGSDTQYF. CDR3 sequence (DNA): TGTGCCAGCAGCCTCAGAAGGAGCGGGAGCGATACGCAGTATTTT.

The genes are TRBV5-1 and TRBJ2-5, with unresolved D. Between the trimmed V and J ends, which lost 0 bases and 5 bases, there was a span of 14 bases. This CDR3 has 15 amino acids. CDR1 is SGHRS, CDR2 YFSETQ, per germline. The CDR3, as DNA: TGCGCCAGCAGCTTGGCGTCAAGCGAAGGCGAGACCCAGTACTTC. Protein sequence: CASSLASSEGETQYF.

This clonotype occurred many times. This chain uses TRBV25-1 with TRBJ2-1, with 10 bases that match TRBD2. Trimming removed 1 base from V and 8 bases from J; junction bases left unmatched: 8. Germline assignment: CDR1 MGHDK and CDR2 SYGVNS. The CDR3 covers 16 residues. CDR3 nucleotide sequence: TGTGCCAGCAGTGAATTTGTAGCGGGAGGATCCGATGAGCAGTTCTTC. Translation: CASSEFVAGGSDEQFF.

This clonotype was found a few times. This chain connects TRBV15 to TRBJ2-2, with 10 bases identical to TRBD2. CDR3 length equals 17 residues. The V segment lost 3 bases and the J segment 2 bases; nucleotides outside the gene matches: 6. Germline-derived CDR1 and CDR2 are LNHNV and YYDKDF (reference sequence). Here the CDR3 reads CATSRPTSGTNTGELFF. CDR3 DNA sequence: TGTGCCACCAGCAGGCCAACTAGCGGGACCAACACCGGGGAGCTGTTTTTT.